What follows is one T cell receptor beta chain and its context. With 6 bases removed from V and 8 bases from J, the gap between germline ends came to 14 bases. CDR1 WSHSY and CDR2 SAAADI come from the germline V gene. CDR3 length: 13 amino acids. Per the study methods: Reference gene primer amplification yielded estimated nucleated cell counts. Clones were read by immunoSEQ multiplex PCR, and TCRdb kept only the in-frame ones, dropping some. V and J calls and clone size are copied from that table; D and trimming were computed from the DNA. The sample consists of approximately 300,000 clones, around 90% of them appearing once. This entry is derived from a study of blood T cell repertoires in COVID-19. Turning to the study itself: The United States, Italy and Spain supplied acute and convalescent COVID-19 samples.

The TCR sequence derives from a woman under 40 with COVID-19, enrolled during active disease. This sequence joins TRBV10-2 and TRBJ2-1; D call uncertain. Sample: peripheral blood. In nucleotides, the CDR3 is TGCGCCAGCAGAGAGAGAGCTTTCGATGAGCAGTTCTTC. Residues: CASRERAFDEQFF.